This T cell receptor (beta chain) was sequenced for a study of vaccination and CD4 T cells after COVID-19. Study-wide context: The cells in question were stimulated using overlapping spike peptides derived from SARS-CoV-2, HCoV-NL63, HCoV-OC43 and HCoV-229E.

CD4+ T cells that had been cultured provided DNA sequenced with the Oncomine TCR Beta short-read assay. Via MiXCR, TCRdb re-called the PCR reads, giving one row per CDR3 protein. Here the sample spans 12,000 or so distinct CDR3 sequences, over 60% being singletons. The treatment: roughly ten-day PBMC culture with coronavirus spike peptide pools or control peptides (ViraFEST assay). V was cut by 5 bases and J by 8 bases, with 15 bases left in between. The CDR3 covers 14 residues. From germline, CDR1 is MNHEY and CDR2 SMNVEV (reference sequence). Details on this clonotype: The antigen is undetermined.

Study-wide results and caveats: Convalescent patients showed a median around 90% of reactive clones that were seen only post-vaccination. Median SARS-CoV-2-reactive clonotypes rose from approximately 21 to 38, not significantly.

This clonotype originated in a human donor who had recovered from COVID-19. The rearrangement links TRBV27 to TRBJ1-4, with D uncertain. The sample consisted of CD4+ T cells from blood, cultured in vitro. The CDR3 DNA reads as TGTGCCAGCAGTCCGGCCACCAGAGAGGAAAAACTGTTTTTT. The encoded protein is CASSPATREEKLFF.